The 20 T cell receptor beta chains reported below all come from one sample, sequenced in a study of blood T cells in healthy people across ages. Sample-barcoded 5' priming and a J-beta primer mix drove a second PCR of about 6 to 12 cycles. In TCRdb, the 5' RACE reads were re-called with MiXCR into one record per CDR3 protein. Of more than 1,000,000 distinct CDR3 sequences in the sample, about 23% were seen once. These sequences were also reported in another study, on T cells of mothers and their children.

Source material: blood. All receptors come from a girl aged 2 to 10 in good health.

The J gene is TRBJ2-1, the V gene TRBV7-9; 12 bases align to TRBD2. Looked up from germline, CDR1 is SEHNR and CDR2 is FQNEAQ (reference sequence). The CDR3 sequence is 14 residues long. Trimming at V came to 5 bases and at J to 9 bases, leaving 5 bases not matched to a gene. In DNA form, the CDR3 reads TGTGCCAGCAGCCAGACTAGCGGGAGCGGTGAGCAGTTCTTC. This sequence encodes CASSQTSGSGEQFF.

J is TRBJ1-1 and V is TRBV9; D gene uncertain. V was pared by 0 bases and J by 4 bases, with 13 bases between. From germline, CDR1 is SGDLS and CDR2 YYNGEE. The length of the CDR3 is 15 residues. Written as DNA, the CDR3 is TGTGCCAGCAGCGTAGGAAGAGTTGTTAGCACTGAAGCTTTCTTT. The encoded protein is CASSVGRVVSTEAFF.

J is TRBJ2-5 and V is TRBV10-3; D not certain. Germline CDR1 reads ENHRY; CDR2 reads SYGVKD. Trimming left V 3 bases short and J 1 base short, with 6 bases between. CDR3 length equals 13 residues. This chain's CDR3 is CAISEGTQETQYF. The CDR3 nucleotides read TGTGCCATCAGTGAAGGCACCCAAGAGACCCAGTACTTC.

The V call is TRBV10-3, the J call TRBJ1-6; 9 bases line up with TRBD1. The germline CDR1 and CDR2 sequences are ENHRY and SYGVKD. V shed 0 bases and J 10 bases; nucleotides not matched to a gene: 4. CDR3 size: 15 residues. CDR3 amino acids: CAISESPGQGSPLHF. CDR3 sequence (DNA): TGTGCCATCAGTGAGTCTCCGGGACAGGGCTCACCCCTCCACTTT.

This clonotype was counted between two and nine times. This chain links TRBV7-2 with TRBJ2-5; TRBD1 agrees at 8 bases. V trimming: 5 bases; J trimming: 11 bases; junction bases outside the gene matches: 10. The germline V gene encodes CDR1 SGHTA and CDR2 FQGNSA. The CDR3 length is 13 residues. CDR3 sequence: CASSAQGAQEQYF. The DNA of the CDR3 is TGTGCCAGCAGCGCGCAGGGGGCCCAAGAGCAGTACTTC.

The gene calls are TRBV20-1 and TRBJ2-1; perhaps TRBD2 as D (6 bases). From germline, CDR1 is DFQATT and CDR2 SNEGSKA (reference sequence). V was clipped by 5 bases and J by 7 bases, with 12 bases between them. The CDR3 is 12 amino acids. CDR3 bases: TGCAGTGCTGAATTACTAGCAAATGAGCAGTTCTTC. Protein product: CSAELLANEQFF.

This chain joins TRBV7-9 and TRBJ2-7; D may be TRBD1 (5 bases). The CDR3 has 15 amino acids. Trimming removed 5 bases at V and 5 bases at J, with 19 bases between. Germline V CDR1 and CDR2: SEHNR, FQNEAQ (reference sequence). The CDR3 reads CASSLISIQGHEQYF. The DNA of the CDR3 is TGTGCCAGCAGCCTCATCTCTATCCAGGGCCACGAGCAGTACTTC.

This rearrangement joins TRBV6-5 to TRBJ1-3; D not certain. CDR1 and CDR2 from the germline V gene are MNHEY and SVGAGI. This CDR3 region has 15 residues. Trimming shortened V by 6 bases and J by 0 bases, and 12 bases separated the two germline ends. CDR3 in amino acids: CASSYSWGSGNTIYF. The CDR3 DNA is TGTGCCAGCAGCTATTCATGGGGCTCTGGAAACACCATATATTTT.

Comments on this clonotype: One end of the junction is discordant with germline, which a read error may explain. J is TRBJ2-5 and V is TRBV20-1; D may be TRBD2 (6 bases). CDR3 length: 14 amino acids. Germline V CDR1 and CDR2: DFQATT, SNEGSKA (reference sequence). The CDR3 DNA is TGCAGTGCCAGAGGGGACTTAAGTGGAGAGACCCAGTACTTC. Translating gives CSARGDLSGETQYF.

This clonotype was found a few times. The CDR3 end shows no conserved phenylalanine or tryptophan, and so a read error is likely. The V gene is TRBV3-1, the J gene TRBJ2-1; 8 bases are shared with TRBD1. The closer fit of TRBJ2-5 to the DNA end suggests the J call may be wrong. This CDR3 has 16 amino acids. CDR1 and CDR2 from the germline V gene are LGHDT and YNNKEL (reference sequence). The CDR3 region has the DNA TGTGCCAGCAGCCAAGGGGGCAGGGGGCTTCGAGAGACCCAGTACCTC. This sequence encodes CASSQGGRGLRETQYL.

CDR3 protein: CASSVVGQGEETQYF. CDR3 nucleotide sequence: TGTGCCAGCAGCGTAGTGGGACAGGGGGAAGAGACCCAGTACTTC. V gene TRBV9 combines with J gene TRBJ2-5; 11 positions agree with TRBD1. After removal of 0 bases from V and 3 bases from J, the junction contained 1 base not matched to a gene. The CDR3 loop spans 15 amino acids. CDR1 and CDR2 from the germline V gene are SGDLS and YYNGEE.

This clonotype was seen a handful of times. This chain connects TRBV9 to TRBJ1-2; D gene unclear. Germline V gene sequence: CDR1 SGDLS, CDR2 YYNGEE. This CDR3 has 14 residues. Deletions cut 2 bases from V and 4 bases from J, with 12 bases between. The CDR3 nucleotides read TGTGCCAGCAGCGTGGGGTTCGGGTCCTATGGCTACACCTTC. Its protein product is CASSVGFGSYGYTF.

This chain uses TRBV2 with TRBJ2-7, with 11 bases fitting TRBD2. The CDR3 has 14 residues. J was trimmed by 3 bases and V by 7 bases; bases with no gene match: 5. Germline loops: CDR1 SNHLY, CDR2 FYNNEI. CDR3 bases: TGTGCCAGCAACACACTAGCGGGGGTCTACGAGCAGTACTTC. It is translated as CASNTLAGVYEQYF.

This clonotype was picked up a small number of times. CDR3 sequence: CSVVAIDYNEQFF. The CDR3 nucleotides read TGCAGCGTTGTTGCAATAGACTACAATGAGCAGTTCTTC. The rearrangement joins TRBV29-1 to TRBJ2-1, with D uncertain. V was pared by 4 bases and J by 3 bases, with 10 bases between. The CDR3 loop spans 13 amino acids. CDR1 and CDR2 from the germline V gene are SQVTM and ANQGSEA.

The CDR3 spells CSASGFHPGRLNTEAFF. CDR3 DNA: TGCAGTGCTTCAGGGTTTCATCCGGGCCGACTGAACACTGAAGCTTTCTTT. The chain joins TRBV20-1 to TRBJ1-1; D is possibly TRBD1 (5 bases). V was trimmed by 5 bases and J by 0 bases, leaving 22 bases between them. The CDR3 loop spans 17 amino acids. CDR1 is DFQATT, CDR2 SNEGSKA, per germline (reference sequence).

The CDR3 region has the DNA TGTGCCAGTCGACAGGGTGGTGGCTACAATGAGCAGTTCTTC. It yields the protein CASRQGGGYNEQFF. This chain uses TRBV6-5 with TRBJ2-1; 7 bases agree with TRBD1. CDR1 is MNHEY, CDR2 SVGAGI, per germline. Trimming took 9 bases from V and 3 from J; bases not matched to a gene: 8. CDR3 length: 14 amino acids.

This clonotype showed up just a few times. The rearrangement links TRBV12-3 or TRBV12-4 to TRBJ2-3; no definite D call. This CDR3 is built from 13 residues. The ends were cut back, 2 bases at V and 5 bases at J, with 8 bases in the middle. The CDR3 region is CASSLYTEDTQYF. CDR3 sequence (DNA): TGTGCCAGCAGTTTATATACGGAAGATACGCAGTATTTT.

The V gene is TRBV7-9, the J gene TRBJ1-1; 7 bases map to TRBD1. CDR3 length: 14 amino acids. Germline V lookup: CDR1 SEHNR, CDR2 FQNEAQ (reference sequence). V trimming: 5 bases; J trimming: 3 bases; junction bases outside the gene matches: 6. In nucleotides, the CDR3 is TGTGCCAGCAGCAAAATCGACAGGGACACTGAAGCTTTCTTT. It yields the protein CASSKIDRDTEAFF.

This clonotype was observed a few times. The chain employs TRBV20-1 and TRBJ1-1; D not resolved. The CDR3 runs 11 residues. Germline CDR1 DFQATT, CDR2 SNEGSKA (reference sequence). The V and J ends lost 5 bases and 1 base respectively, with 5 bases between them. In DNA form, the CDR3 reads TGCAGTGCTGCCCAGAACACTGAAGCTTTCTTT. Residues: CSAAQNTEAFF.

The chain uses TRBV6-1 and TRBJ2-2; D possibly matches TRBD1 or TRBD2 (5 bases each). The CDR3 is 15 amino acids. The V gene's germline CDR1 is MNHNS and CDR2 SASEGT. The ends were cut back, 4 bases at V and 0 bases at J, with 9 bases in the middle. In DNA form, the CDR3 reads TGTGCCAGCAGTGCAACGGGACCGAACACCGGGGAGCTGTTTTTT. Its translation: CASSATGPNTGELFF.